This T cell receptor beta chain was profiled in a study of blood T cells in healthy people across ages. Study context: Template-switching capture recovered about one barcoded beta molecule per two T cells. Study results and limitations: As naive T cell percentage varied, TCR beta diversity correlated strongly with it.

A J-beta primer mix and a sample-barcoded 5' primer were used in a second PCR of about 7 to 12 cycles. Researchers report that each sample yielded at least 2.5 million CDR3-containing paired-end reads. TCRdb itself ran the 5' RACE reads through MiXCR, one entry per CDR3 protein. The sample includes 700,000 or so distinct CDR3 sequences, about a fifth of them seen just once. This clonotype was observed a few times. The antigen is not known. This CDR3 is 14 amino acids long. V was clipped by 4 bases and J by 0 bases, with 10 bases between them. Germline lookup yields CDR1 DFQATT and CDR2 SNEGSKA (reference sequence).

The sequencing input was blood. The TCR comes from a man in his sixties or seventies in good health. V is TRBV20-1 and J is TRBJ2-4; D is undetermined. This chain's CDR3 is CSAMNSLAKNIQYF. The CDR3 DNA reads as TGCAGTGCTATGAACAGTTTAGCCAAAAACATTCAGTACTTC.